Following are 25 T cell receptor beta chains from one sample sequenced in a study of T cell responses to AZD1222 COVID-19 vaccine. Repertoires were generated with immunoSEQ multiplex PCR, while TCRdb's copy carries only in-frame clones and drops some. The sample lists about 130,000 clones; approximately 87% were seen once. Sequenced here: peripheral blood, sampled on day 0 of AZD1222 vaccination. The receptors originated from an adult in good health.

The chain combines TRBV27 with TRBJ1-1; D may be TRBD1 (5 bases). The CDR3 is made up of 14 amino acids. Germline lookup yields CDR1 MNHEY and CDR2 SMNVEV (reference sequence). V lost 5 bases and J 3 bases, leaving 13 bases between the germline ends. CDR3 sequence (DNA): TGTGCCAGCAGTCCTGGGGGTTGGGACACTGAAGCTTTCTTT. It codes for CASSPGGWDTEAFF.

The gene calls are TRBV5-4 and TRBJ2-1; TRBD2 agrees at 11 bases. Germline V gene lookup returns CDR1 SGHNT and CDR2 YYREEE (reference sequence). With 4 bases clipped from V and 6 bases from J, the junction kept 12 bases outside the gene matches. This CDR3 has 17 residues. CDR3 in amino acids: CASSAIPLAGEANEQFF. DNA of the CDR3: TGTGCCAGCAGCGCAATACCACTAGCGGGAGAGGCCAATGAGCAGTTCTTC.

This sequence joins TRBV3-1 (or the pseudogene TRBV3-2) and TRBJ2-3; TRBD2 matches at 7 bases. This CDR3 has 16 amino acids. CDR1 is LGHDT, CDR2 YNNKEL, per germline (reference sequence). J lost 4 bases, V lost 0 bases, and 7 bases had no gene match. The DNA of the CDR3 is TGTGCCAGCAGCCAAGAGGGGGGGAGACTAGCAGATACGCAGTATTTT. It is translated as CASSQEGGRLADTQYF.

The gene calls are TRBV5-4 and TRBJ1-2; the D is unclear. The CDR3 sequence is 13 residues long. Germline CDR1 SGHNT, CDR2 YYREEE (reference sequence). Deletions cut 4 bases from V and 8 bases from J, with 15 bases between. The CDR3 nucleotides are TGTGCCAGCAGCCAATCGCAGGCGGGAGGCTACACCTTC. Translation gives CASSQSQAGGYTF. Full variable domain (remainder filled in from reference TRBV5-4 and TRBJ1-2): ETGVTQSPTHLIKTRGQQVTLRCSSQSGHNTVSWYQQALGQGPQFIFQYYREEENGRGNFPPRFSGLQFPNYSSELNVNALELDDSALYLCASSQSQAGGYTFGSGTRLTVV.

The chain couples TRBV7-6 to TRBJ2-3, with TRBD2 matching over 14 bases. This CDR3 comprises 19 residues. Germline V CDR1 and CDR2: SGHVS, FNYEAQ. The V segment lost 1 base and the J segment 2 bases; nucleotides outside the gene matches: 8. Here the CDR3 reads CASSLGPGTSGGHTDTQYF. CDR3 bases: TGTGCCAGCAGCTTAGGTCCCGGGACTAGCGGGGGCCACACAGATACGCAGTATTTT.

The chain recombines TRBV28 with TRBJ2-5; 8 bases are a match to TRBD2. The CDR3 runs 15 residues. Trimming took 5 bases from V and 3 from J; bases not matched to a gene: 8. The V gene's germline CDR1 is MDHEN and CDR2 SYDVKM. In DNA, the CDR3 is TGTGCCAGCAGTCCCGCTCGGGGGGGAGAAGAGACCCAGTACTTC. As protein: CASSPARGGEETQYF.

This clone showed up just a few times. CDR3 DNA sequence: TGTGCCAGCAGCCTACTAGCGGGAGAGCACAATGAGCAGTTCTTC. It specifies CASSLLAGEHNEQFF. The rearrangement uses TRBV6-4 and TRBJ2-1; TRBD2 aligns across 11 bases. The CDR3 has 15 residues. Germline V gives CDR1 MRHNA, CDR2 SNTAGT. V gave up 6 bases and J gave up 5 bases; unmatched junction bases: 6.

The V gene is TRBV6-5, the J gene TRBJ2-7; TRBD2 is a possible D gene (6 bases). Germline V gene data show CDR1 as MNHEY and CDR2 as SVGAGI. The CDR3 spans 13 residues. V gave up 2 bases and J gave up 3 bases, with 8 bases separating them. CDR3 protein: CASSYTTSYEQYF. CDR3 nucleotide sequence: TGTGCCAGCAGTTACACGACTAGCTACGAGCAGTACTTC.

The V and J genes are TRBV18 and TRBJ2-7, with D possibly being TRBD1 (6 bases). CDR3 size: 16 residues. V lost 0 bases and J lost 2, with 14 bases in between. The V gene's germline CDR1 is KGHSH and CDR2 LQKENI. This CDR3 reads CASSPPGARGAYEQYF. The CDR3 nucleotides read TGTGCCAGCTCACCACCGGGGGCCAGAGGCGCCTACGAGCAGTACTTC.

This clone appeared a single time. This sequence joins TRBV28 and TRBJ1-2; D might be TRBD1 (5 bases). The CDR3 totals 11 residues. Between the trimmed V and J ends, which lost 4 bases and 8 bases, there was a span of 8 bases. Germline V CDR1 and CDR2: MDHEN, SYDVKM. The CDR3 sequence is CASSSGVGYTF. CDR3 DNA: TGTGCCAGCAGTTCGGGGGTGGGCTACACCTTC.

This chain joins TRBV29-1 and TRBJ1-2; 7 nucleotides align to TRBD1. The CDR3 covers 13 residues. V was clipped by 6 bases and J by 0 bases; unmatched bases: 4. Germline V gene sequence: CDR1 SQVTM, CDR2 ANQGSEA. CDR3 coding DNA: TGCAGCGTACGGGGACAGTCTAACTATGGCTACACCTTC. Amino acid sequence: CSVRGQSNYGYTF.

The CDR3 sequence is CASSPRLAGTYEQYF. CDR3 sequence (DNA): TGCGCCAGCAGCCCCCGACTAGCGGGGACCTACGAGCAGTACTTC. J is TRBJ2-7 and V is TRBV4-1; 11 bases align to TRBD2. J gave up 2 bases and V 4 bases, and 4 bases lay outside the gene matches. This CDR3 is 15 amino acids long. Germline V gives CDR1 MGHRA, CDR2 YSYEKL.

The chain uses TRBV5-1 and TRBJ2-3; 9 bases are a match to TRBD2. CDR1 is SGHRS and CDR2 is YFSETQ in the germline V gene. The CDR3 extends over 15 amino acids. The trim removed 4 bases at V and 5 bases at J, leaving 8 bases unmatched. CDR3 DNA sequence: TGCGCCAGCAGCCTTCAGGGACTAGCAGTAGATACGCAGTATTTT. The encoded protein is CASSLQGLAVDTQYF.

This clone has just a few counts. The chain links TRBV28 to TRBJ2-1; D not resolved. Germline CDR1 and CDR2: MDHEN and SYDVKM. The CDR3 has 14 amino acids. Trimming pared 5 bases from V and 0 bases from J, leaving 8 bases between. The CDR3 DNA is TGTGCCAGCAGTCCGAAATTCTCCTACAATGAGCAGTTCTTC. As protein: CASSPKFSYNEQFF.

This clone occurred once. The rearrangement links TRBV27 to TRBJ2-7, with TRBD1 matching over 9 bases. The CDR3 is 17 residues long. The V and J ends lost 3 bases and 6 bases, in that order; junction bases with no gene match: 15. The V gene's germline CDR1 is MNHEY and CDR2 SMNVEV (reference sequence). The CDR3 sequence: CASSFRTGGGLDGEQYF. CDR3 nucleotides: TGTGCCAGCAGTTTCCGTACAGGGGGCGGATTGGACGGCGAGCAGTACTTC.

The J gene is TRBJ2-3, the V gene TRBV7-9, with a weak D call TRBD1 (5 bases). Trimming shortened V by 11 bases and J by 2 bases, and 14 bases separated the two germline ends. The germline V gene has CDR1 SEHNR and CDR2 FQNEAQ (reference sequence). The CDR3 extends over 13 amino acids. CDR3 residues: CAGQWGDTDTQYF. CDR3 DNA sequence: TGTGCCGGACAATGGGGCGACACAGATACGCAGTATTTT. The full variable domain, in which reference TRBV7-9 and TRBJ2-3 provide the parts outside the CDR3, is DTGVSQNPRHKITKRGQNVTFRCDPISEHNRLYWYRQTLGQGPEFLTYFQNEAQLEKSRLLSDRFSAERPKGSFSTLEIQRTEQGDSAMYLCAGQWGDTDTQYFGPGTRLTVL.

J is TRBJ1-2 and V is TRBV11-1; no reliable D call. Germline V gene sequence: CDR1 SGHAT, CDR2 FQDESV (reference sequence). CDR3 length: 15 amino acids. Trimming shortened V by 5 bases and J by 0 bases, and 13 bases separated the two germline ends. The CDR3 here is CASSPQVSTNYGYTF. The CDR3 coding sequence is TGTGCCAGCAGCCCGCAGGTCTCGACTAACTATGGCTACACCTTC. Filled out from reference TRBV11-1 and TRBJ1-2, the complete variable domain reads EAEVAQSPRYKITEKSQAVAFWCDPISGHATLYWYRQILGQGPELLVQFQDESVVDDSQLPKDRFSAERLKGVDSTLKIQPAELGDSAMYLCASSPQVSTNYGYTFGSGTRLTVV.

A single count supports this clone. The J gene is TRBJ2-1, the V gene TRBV6-1; unclear D gene. The germline V gene encodes CDR1 MNHNS and CDR2 SASEGT. The CDR3 runs 16 residues. The V gene lost 2 bases and the J gene lost 3 bases, with 14 bases spanning the gap. The CDR3 DNA sequence: TGTGCCAGCAGTGAAAATCCACAAATGGACTACAATGAGCAGTTCTTC. This translates into CASSENPQMDYNEQFF.

The rearrangement joins TRBV28 to TRBJ1-1; D not certain. In germline, CDR1 is MDHEN, CDR2 SYDVKM. CDR3 size: 12 residues. With 6 bases removed from V and 3 bases from J, the gap between germline ends came to 8 bases. The DNA of the CDR3 is TGTGCCAGCAGCCCCCCGGACACTGAAGCTTTCTTT. Its translation is CASSPPDTEAFF.

This chain uses TRBV18 with TRBJ1-2, with D possibly being TRBD1 (5 bases). Trimming pared 4 bases from V and 1 base from J, leaving 7 bases between. This CDR3 is built from 13 residues. Per the germline V gene, CDR1 is KGHSH and CDR2 is LQKENI. CDR3 DNA sequence: TGTGCCAGCTCACATGACAGTAACTATGGCTACACCTTC. Its translation: CASSHDSNYGYTF.

The chain is built from TRBV27 and TRBJ1-2; no firm D call. Trimming cost V 6 bases and J 8 bases, with 19 bases left between them. CDR3 length equals 14 residues. Germline CDR1 MNHEY, CDR2 SMNVEV (reference sequence). The CDR3 here is CASRAPGMTGGYTF. The CDR3 DNA reads TGTGCCAGCAGGGCGCCCGGGATGACTGGAGGCTACACCTTC.

This clone was counted a single time. The rearrangement links TRBV5-1 to TRBJ2-1, with D tentatively TRBD1 (5 bases). The V gene's germline CDR1 is SGHRS and CDR2 YFSETQ. V gave up 3 bases and J gave up 5 bases, with 12 bases separating them. This CDR3 is 14 amino acids long. CDR3 DNA: TGCGCCAGCAGCTCGTTTCCAGGGAACAATGAGCAGTTCTTC. Translation: CASSSFPGNNEQFF.

The CDR3 loop reads CASSLTGLAGDTQYF. CDR3 DNA: TGTGCCAGCAGTTTAACGGGACTAGCGGGAGATACGCAGTATTTT. The J gene is TRBJ2-3, the V gene TRBV27; TRBD2 matches at 12 bases. Trimming removed 2 bases from V and 5 bases from J; junction bases left unmatched: 2. The germline gives CDR1 MNHEY, CDR2 SMNVEV (reference sequence). The CDR3 totals 15 residues.

This clone has more than one count but fewer than ten. The J gene is TRBJ2-1, the V gene TRBV2; 11 bases fit TRBD2. Germline CDR1 and CDR2: SNHLY and FYNNEI. The CDR3 is 13 amino acids. Trimming cost V 10 bases and J 6 bases; bases outside gene matches: 5. The CDR3 region is CATGTSGSNEQFF. In nucleotides, the CDR3 is TGTGCCACCGGGACTAGCGGTTCCAATGAGCAGTTCTTC.

The V gene is TRBV6-5, the J gene TRBJ1-1, with D unclear. From germline, CDR1 is MNHEY and CDR2 SVGAGI. V lost 2 bases and J lost 2, with 12 bases in between. CDR3 length: 15 amino acids. The CDR3 DNA reads TGTGCCAGCAGTTACACCATTTCTTCAAACACTGAAGCTTTCTTT. Its translation is CASSYTISSNTEAFF.